This T cell receptor beta chain emerged from a study of graft-versus-host responses after intestinal transplantation. Repertoires were generated with immunoSEQ multiplex PCR, while TCRdb's copy carries only in-frame clones and drops some. The sample holds roughly 13,000 clones, about 81% seen once. This TCR derives from a human patient who received an intestinal transplant, so some T cells may come from the graft donor. Sample: PBMCs, taken almost 310 days after intestinal transplant.

As DNA, the CDR3 is TGTGCCATCAGTGAGCCGGCCCCAGTCAATGAGCAGTTCTTC. Encoded protein: CAISEPAPVNEQFF. The chain combines TRBV10-3 with TRBJ2-1, with D unresolved. CDR3 length: 14 residues. The V gene's germline CDR1 is ENHRY and CDR2 SYGVKD. Trimming removed 2 bases from V and 6 bases from J, with 11 bases in between.